A selection of T cell receptor beta chains follows, all from one sample in a study of T cell repertoires in cytomegalovirus infection. A single record per CDR3 protein comes from TCRdb applying MiXCR to the reads. The profile shows roughly 230,000 distinct CDR3 sequences, over 20% of them singletons. The specimen sequenced was CD8+ T cells from PBMCs. These TCRs come from a human donor in good health (CMV status not recorded). Some clones in this sample may be carry-over from other donors' samples. CDR3s include the opening cysteine and the closing phenylalanine or tryptophan. D genes are given only for firm matches. Only part of the rows carry a size: once, few, many, or a class if the clone is expanded.

few,TRBJ1-4,TRBV7-9,NA,TGTGCCAGCAGCTTCGTAGGGTCTGAAAAACTGTTTTTT,CASSFVGSEKLFF
many,TRBJ2-1,TRBV7-9,TRBD2,TGTGCCAGCAGCCGAGCGGGGGGAAACTACAATGAGCAGTTCTTC,CASSRAGGNYNEQFF
NA,TRBJ2-3,TRBV7-2,NA,TGTGCCAGCAGCTCCAACTTAACGGGGGGCGGGTCAGATACGCAGTATTTT,CASSSNLTGGGSDTQYF
few,TRBJ1-1,TRBV19,TRBD1,TGTGCCAGTAGTATAGGCGACAGGGTGAACACTGAAGCTTTCTTT,CASSIGDRVNTEAFF
NA,TRBJ2-7,TRBV6-2/TRBV6-3,TRBD1,TGTGCCAGCAGTTACGCCACAGGGGTCGGCGAGCAGTACTTC,CASSYATGVGEQYF
few,TRBJ2-1,TRBV12-3/TRBV12-4,NA,TGTGCCAGCACCAGGAGTGGCCGGGAGACCTACAATGAGCAGTTCTTC,CASTRSGRETYNEQFF
NA,TRBJ2-1,TRBV6-2/TRBV6-3,NA,TGTGCCAGCAGTTACCCAACTAAGGAGCAGTTCTTC,CASSYPTKEQFF
once,TRBJ1-1,TRBV5-6,TRBD1,TGTGCCAGCAGCTGGGGGGACAGTAAAGCTTTCTTT,CASSWGDSKAFF
once,TRBJ2-3,TRBV6-5,NA,TGTGCCAGCAGTTACCGACTAGAAACAGATACGCAGTATTTT,CASSYRLETDTQYF
few,TRBJ2-1,TRBV12-3/TRBV12-4,NA,TGTGCCAGCAGCCCCGGTTCTAGCTCCTACAATGAGCAGTTCTTC,CASSPGSSSYNEQFF
NA,TRBJ2-1,TRBV24-1,NA,TGTGCCACCGGAGGGGCAGGGGGAGACAATGAGCAGTTCTTC,CATGGAGGDNEQFF
NA,TRBJ1-5,TRBV6-1,NA,TGTGCCAGCAGGGAAGGGAGGCTGGGCAATCAGCCCCAGCATTTT,CASREGRLGNQPQHF
many,TRBJ2-3,TRBV7-3,TRBD1,TGTGCCAGCAGCACTACAGGGGAAAGGGGCTCAGATACGCAGTATTTT,CASSTTGERGSDTQYF
NA,TRBJ1-1,TRBV2,NA,TGTGCCAGCAGTGTAAACCGGGCCCCCAACACTGAAGCTTTCTTT,CASSVNRAPNTEAFF
few,TRBJ2-7,TRBV7-2,NA,TGTGCCAGCAGCTTAGGCCTACTCTCCTACGAGCAGTACTTC,CASSLGLLSYEQYF
many,TRBJ2-5,TRBV7-9,NA,TGTGCCAGCAGCCAACCAAGAGGAGGTGGCCAAGAGACCCAGTACTTC,CASSQPRGGGQETQYF
few,TRBJ2-7,TRBV25-1,TRBD1,TGTGCCAGCAGTGACGACAGGGCCAACTCCTACGAGCAGTACTTC,CASSDDRANSYEQYF
few,TRBJ1-1,TRBV25-1,NA,TGTGCCAGCAGTGCCCTGACAGACGAAGCTTTCTTT,CASSALTDEAFF
few,TRBJ1-1,TRBV20-1,TRBD1,TGCAGTGCCGACGGGACAGACACTGAAGCTTTCTTT,CSADGTDTEAFF
few,TRBJ2-1,TRBV10-3,TRBD1,TGTGCCATCAGTACAGGGGGCGGTCCGAATGAGCAGTTCTTC,CAISTGGGPNEQFF
few,TRBJ2-7,TRBV19,TRBD2,TGTGCCAGTAGTATGGGACTAGCGGGGGACTACGAGCAGTACTTC,CASSMGLAGDYEQYF
few,TRBJ2-2,TRBV12-3/TRBV12-4,TRBD2,TGTGCCAGCAGTAGCGGGGGCCCGACCGGGGAGCTGTTTTTT,CASSSGGPTGELFF
few,TRBJ2-3,TRBV24-1,NA,TGTGCCACCAGTCATCCAGTATCAGTCGGCACAGATACGCAGTATTTT,CATSHPVSVGTDTQYF
NA,TRBJ1-1,TRBV25-1,NA,TGTGCCAGCAGTACCCGATCCGGCACTGAAGCTTTCTTT,CASSTRSGTEAFF
NA,TRBJ2-5,TRBV5-1,NA,TGCGCCAGCAGCTTGGCCGTGGGACAACTCCAGGAGACCCAGTACTTC,CASSLAVGQLQETQYF
NA,TRBJ2-7,TRBV7-6,NA,TGTGCCAGCAGCCCCGTCGGGAATGGGCTCTACGAGCAGTACTTC,CASSPVGNGLYEQYF
NA,TRBJ2-5,TRBV7-9,NA,TGTGCCAGCAGCTTAGCTCCAGAGACCCAGTACTTC,CASSLAPETQYF
NA,TRBJ2-3,TRBV6-1,NA,TGTGCCAGCACTCCGGGACCTGGCACAGATACGCAGTATTTT,CASTPGPGTDTQYF
many,TRBJ2-1,TRBV7-2,NA,TGTGCCAGCAGCTTAGGGGGCGGGGATGGGTTCTTC,CASSLGGGDGFF
once,TRBJ2-5,TRBV9,TRBD2,TGTGCCAGCAGCCCCTACCGACTAGCGGAAGAGACCCAGTACTTC,CASSPYRLAEETQYF
NA,TRBJ1-5,TRBV2,NA,TGTGCCAGCAGTGAAAGTAGGGTGTGGGGCAATCAGCCCCAGCATTTT,CASSESRVWGNQPQHF
many,TRBJ1-5,TRBV6-6,NA,TGTGCCAGCAGTTACCCACCGGGGGAGGACCAGCCCCAGCATTTT,CASSYPPGEDQPQHF
NA,TRBJ2-3,TRBV2,TRBD1,TGTGCCAGCAGAGAGGGACAGCCAGATACGCAGTATTTT,CASREGQPDTQYF
NA,TRBJ2-7,TRBV5-1,NA,TGCGCCAGCAGCTGGGTCACGGGCTCCTACGAGCAGTACTTC,CASSWVTGSYEQYF
many,TRBJ2-7,TRBV7-2,TRBD1,TGTGCCAGCAGCCAAGGGACAGGCCCCTACGAGCAGTACTTC,CASSQGTGPYEQYF
many,TRBJ1-1,TRBV7-3,NA,TGTGCCAGCAGCTTAAGGCAGACCGTCATGAACACTGAAGCTTTCTTT,CASSLRQTVMNTEAFF
many,TRBJ2-5,TRBV7-8,NA,TGTGCCAGCAGCGGGTCAGATCAAGAGACCCAGTACTTC,CASSGSDQETQYF
NA,TRBJ2-1,TRBV9,NA,TGTGCCAGCAGCGTAGGACAGGCGGCAGGTAATGAGCAGTTCTTC,CASSVGQAAGNEQFF
many,TRBJ2-7,TRBV7-6,NA,TGTGCCAGCAGCCCAGAGGTAGGGGACTACGAGCAGTACTTC,CASSPEVGDYEQYF
NA,TRBJ1-2,TRBV6-5,NA,TGTGCCAGCAGTTACTCAGTCCTGGCCCATGGCTACACCTTC,CASSYSVLAHGYTF
NA,TRBJ1-6,TRBV10-3,NA,TGTGCCGCGACGCCGGGGGACAACAATTCACCCCTCCACTTT,CAATPGDNNSPLHF
NA,TRBJ2-2,TRBV12-3/TRBV12-4,NA,TGTGCCAGCAGTTTAGATTCGTTTGGGGGGCTGAACACCGGGGAGCTGTTTTTT,CASSLDSFGGLNTGELFF
NA,TRBJ2-7,TRBV7-2,NA,TGTGCCAGCAGCTTAGTCGGGGCGGACGAGCAGTACTTC,CASSLVGADEQYF